The source of this TCR beta chain is a study of T cells in localized non-small cell lung cancer. General observations from the study: As only one tumor region underwent sequencing, heterogeneity remains possible. In uninvolved adjacent lung, T cell clonality reached its highest value, exceeding tumor. Appearances in adjacent lung were noted for a median approximately 50 of the top 100 tumor clones. Longer survival (overall) was linked to higher T cell density in blood.

The CDR3 is 15 amino acids. CDR1 and CDR2 (germline): SQVTM, ANQGSEA. V was trimmed by 6 bases and J by 2 bases, leaving 17 bases between them. Some clones are missing from TCRdb's copy, which holds only in-frame ones; the method was immunoSEQ multiplex PCR. This table has roughly 84,000 clones, 85% to 90% appearing once. Remarks on this clone: Its specificity is not known.

The chain links TRBV29-1 to TRBJ1-3, with D tentatively TRBD1 (6 bases). The TCR originated in a woman aged 35 to 70 with stage I squamous cell lung carcinoma. This specimen was peripheral blood, taken before any cancer treatment. The CDR3 region is CSVVYRVGPGNTIYF. In DNA, the CDR3 is TGCAGCGTCGTTTACAGGGTAGGGCCTGGAAACACCATATATTTT. Together with reference TRBV29-1 and TRBJ1-3, the CDR3 gives the full variable domain: SAVISQKPSRDICQRGTSLTIQCQVDSQVTMMFWYRQQPGQSLTLIATANQGSEATYESGFVIDKFPISRPNLTFSTLTVSNMSPEDSSIYLCSVVYRVGPGNTIYFGEGSWLTVV.